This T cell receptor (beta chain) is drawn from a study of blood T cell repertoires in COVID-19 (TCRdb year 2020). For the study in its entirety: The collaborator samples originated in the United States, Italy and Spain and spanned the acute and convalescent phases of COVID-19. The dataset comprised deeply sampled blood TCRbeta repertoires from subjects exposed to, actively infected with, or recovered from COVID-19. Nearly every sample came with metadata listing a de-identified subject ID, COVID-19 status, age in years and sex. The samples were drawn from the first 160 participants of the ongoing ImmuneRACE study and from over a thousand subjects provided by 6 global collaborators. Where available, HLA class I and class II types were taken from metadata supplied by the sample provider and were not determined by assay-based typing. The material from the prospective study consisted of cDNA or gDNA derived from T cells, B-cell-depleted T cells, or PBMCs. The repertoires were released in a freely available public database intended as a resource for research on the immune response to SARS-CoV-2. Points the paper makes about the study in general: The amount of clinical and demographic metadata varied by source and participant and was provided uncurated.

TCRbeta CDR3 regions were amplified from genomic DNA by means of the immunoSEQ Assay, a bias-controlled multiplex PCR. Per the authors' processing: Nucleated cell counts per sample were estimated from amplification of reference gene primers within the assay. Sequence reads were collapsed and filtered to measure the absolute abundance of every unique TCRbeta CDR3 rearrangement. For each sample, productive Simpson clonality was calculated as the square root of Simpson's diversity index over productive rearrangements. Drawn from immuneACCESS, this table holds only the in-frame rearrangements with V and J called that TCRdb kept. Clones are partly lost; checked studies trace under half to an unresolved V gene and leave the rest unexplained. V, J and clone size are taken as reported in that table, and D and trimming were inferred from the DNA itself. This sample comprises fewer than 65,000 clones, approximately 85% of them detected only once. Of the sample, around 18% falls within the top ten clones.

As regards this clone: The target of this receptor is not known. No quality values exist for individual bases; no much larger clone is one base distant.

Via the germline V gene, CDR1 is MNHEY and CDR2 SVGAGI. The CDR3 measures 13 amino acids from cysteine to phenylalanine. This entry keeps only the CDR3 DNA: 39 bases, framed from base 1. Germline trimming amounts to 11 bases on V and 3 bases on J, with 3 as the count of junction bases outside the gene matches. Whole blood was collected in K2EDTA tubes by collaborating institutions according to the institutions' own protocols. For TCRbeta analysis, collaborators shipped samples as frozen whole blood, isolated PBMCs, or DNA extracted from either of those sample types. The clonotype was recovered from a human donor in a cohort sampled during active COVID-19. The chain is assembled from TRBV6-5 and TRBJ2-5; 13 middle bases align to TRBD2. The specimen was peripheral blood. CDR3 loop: CACGTSGKETQYF. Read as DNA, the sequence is TGTGCCTGCGGGACTAGCGGGAAAGAGACCCAGTACTTC.